This T cell receptor (beta chain) was captured in a study of cytotoxic CD8 clonotypes in ibrutinib-treated CLL. Study as a whole: Sample averages reached about 260,000 productive templates and under 100,000 productive rearrangements. Study-level results: Clonality at baseline surpassed age-matched healthy donors and tracked circulating CD8+ T-cell counts. The study found clonality rose at ibrutinib response, then fell toward baseline at progression. On treatment, the uncommon public clonotypes contracted or remained stable.

Trimming pared 5 bases from V and 2 bases from J, leaving 13 bases between. The CDR3 spans 14 residues. Germline V gene data show CDR1 as PRHDT and CDR2 as FYEKMQ (reference sequence). Method: immunoSEQ multiplex PCR; TCRdb's copy keeps in-frame clones and lacks some. Of roughly 150,000 clones in the sample, over 75% were seen once. Worth noting for this clone: Its target is unknown.

The TCR originated in a human donor with chronic lymphocytic leukemia. Sample: PBMCs, taken at disease progression, from a patient treated with ibrutinib. The chain joins TRBV13 to TRBJ2-7; D is possibly TRBD2 (5 bases). The CDR3 coding sequence is TGTGCCAGCAGCCGGAGGACTGTAACCTACGAGCAGTACTTC. It codes for CASSRRTVTYEQYF.